The 15 T cell receptor beta chains below come from one sample, sequenced in a study of T-cell reconstitution after alpha-beta-depleted transplantation in children. As it was prepared, the TCRbeta library received unique molecular identifiers. TCRdb passed the PCR reads through MiXCR, listing each CDR3 protein once. The data contain 200,000 to 250,000 distinct CDR3 sequences, around 7.5% of them singletons. The input for sequencing was PBMCs, mostly from graft donor cells, taken 180 days after TCRalphabeta/CD19-depleted stem cell transplant. Source of these receptors: a male patient aged 10 to 17 who had a stem cell transplant for acute lymphoblastic leukemia, so the T cells may come from the graft donor.

This clonotype was seen many times. J is TRBJ1-5 and V is TRBV4-2, with D hard to call. Trimming cost V 1 base and J 10 bases, with 14 bases left between them. Germline CDR1 is LGHNA and CDR2 is YNFKEQ. The CDR3 has 14 amino acids. The CDR3 is CASSQVGGWDPQHF. DNA for the CDR3: TGTGCCAGCAGCCAAGTAGGAGGTTGGGATCCCCAGCATTTT.

This clonotype was counted ten times or more. The chain recombines TRBV2 with TRBJ2-5; D possibly matches TRBD1 or TRBD2 (6 bases each). The CDR3 is made up of 15 amino acids. The V gene's germline CDR1 is SNHLY and CDR2 FYNNEI. V lost 2 bases, J lost 5 bases, and 15 bases lay in between. The CDR3 bases are TGTGCCAGCAGTGAAATACAGGGACTTAGGGAGACCCAGTACTTC. Protein sequence: CASSEIQGLRETQYF.

As regards this clonotype: A single base separates this from a much larger clone, so it may be a read error. J is TRBJ1-5 and V is TRBV7-8; D might be TRBD1 (6 bases). V was shortened by 0 bases and J by 4 bases, with 10 bases between the two germline ends. The CDR3 spans 15 residues. Germline CDR1 SGHVS, CDR2 FQNEAQ. CDR3 sequence reads: CASSLARQENQPQHF. Here the CDR3 DNA reads TGTGCCAGCAGCTTAGCGCGACAGGAGAATCAGCCCCAGCATTTT.

This clonotype was seen repeatedly, ten times or more. This chain joins TRBV3-1 and TRBJ1-2; D is possibly TRBD1 (5 bases). V lost 2 bases to trimming and J lost 8 bases, with 18 bases between them. CDR1 and CDR2 from the germline V gene are LGHDT and YNNKEL (reference sequence). CDR3 length: 15 residues. The CDR3 nucleotides are TGTGCCAGCAGCCAACAGTCTCCCGGGACTGGAGGCTACACCTTC. This codes for CASSQQSPGTGGYTF.

In this sample, this clonotype turned up many times. The V and J genes are TRBV20-1 and TRBJ1-2; maybe TRBD1 (5 bases). Trimming removed 6 bases from V and 4 bases from J, with 15 bases in between. The CDR3 covers 13 residues. Germline V gene data show CDR1 as DFQATT and CDR2 as SNEGSKA (reference sequence). CDR3 nucleotide sequence: TGCAGTGCCCCTCTTCGGGGGTCCTATGGCTACACCTTC. Translation: CSAPLRGSYGYTF.

This clonotype was counted at least ten times. V usage is TRBV5-1 and J usage is TRBJ2-3; D is unresolved. Germline-derived CDR1 and CDR2 are SGHRS and YFSETQ. This CDR3 spans 14 amino acids. V was trimmed by 0 bases and J by 2 bases, leaving 7 bases between them. The CDR3 DNA sequence: TGCGCCAGCAGCTTGGCCGGAGCCACAGATACGCAGTATTTT. It specifies CASSLAGATDTQYF.

This clonotype has ten or more counts. This chain joins TRBV5-1 and TRBJ2-5; 10 bases are a match to TRBD2. The CDR3 spans 16 residues. In germline, CDR1 is SGHRS, CDR2 YFSETQ. V dropped 0 bases and J dropped 3; count of bases not matched to a gene: 5. CDR3: CASSLVDTSGEETQYF. The CDR3 bases are TGCGCCAGCAGCTTGGTTGATACTAGCGGGGAAGAGACCCAGTACTTC. Based on the CDR3 plus reference TRBV5-1 and TRBJ2-5, the full variable domain is KAGVTQTPRYLIKTRGQQVTLSCSPISGHRSVSWYQQTPGQGLQFLFEYFSETQRNKGNFPGRFSGRQFSNSRSEMNVSTLELGDSALYLCASSLVDTSGEETQYFGPGTRLLVL.

At least ten counts were recorded for this clonotype. The chain uses TRBV12-3 or TRBV12-4 and TRBJ2-4; TRBD2 matches 8 bases. V dropped 5 bases and J dropped 1; count of bases not matched to a gene: 13. The CDR3 runs to 18 residues. The CDR3 loop is CASSPGTSAVGAKNIQYF. The CDR3 DNA follows: TGTGCCAGCAGTCCCGGGACTAGTGCTGTAGGGGCCAAAAACATTCAGTACTTC.

This clonotype was found many times. This chain connects TRBV6-1 to TRBJ1-6; D not resolved. Germline-derived CDR1 and CDR2 are MNHNS and SASEGT. This CDR3 is built from 11 residues. V lost 6 bases to trimming and J lost 7 bases, with 4 bases between them. The chain's CDR3 is CASSRNSPLHF. DNA of the CDR3: TGTGCCAGCAGCCGGAATTCACCCCTCCACTTT.

This clonotype was recorded many times. The rearrangement uses TRBV20-1 and TRBJ1-1, with a weak D call TRBD1 (6 bases). Germline CDR1 DFQATT, CDR2 SNEGSKA (reference sequence). CDR3 size: 15 residues. V was pared by 2 bases and J by 3 bases, with 16 bases between. CDR3 coding DNA: TGCAGTGCTAGATCGCCGGGGGGCAGGGACACTGAAGCTTTCTTT. As protein: CSARSPGGRDTEAFF.

This clonotype was detected many times. The rearrangement joins TRBV7-9 to TRBJ2-2; no definite D call. CDR3 length: 13 amino acids. CDR1 SEHNR and CDR2 FQNEAQ come from the germline V gene (reference sequence). The V end lost 2 bases, the J end lost 5 bases, and 6 bases lay between the germline ends. The CDR3 nucleotides read TGTGCCAGCAGCTTAATCACGACCGGGGAGCTGTTTTTT. Translated: CASSLITTGELFF. Full variable domain (rest looked up from reference TRBV7-9 and TRBJ2-2): DTGVSQNPRHKITKRGQNVTFRCDPISEHNRLYWYRQTLGQGPEFLTYFQNEAQLEKSRLLSDRFSAERPKGSFSTLEIQRTEQGDSAMYLCASSLITTGELFFGEGSRLTVL.

This clonotype was detected ten times or more. The chain couples TRBV27 to TRBJ2-5; unclear D gene. The V and J ends lost 3 bases and 1 base respectively, with 9 bases between them. CDR3 length: 14 amino acids. CDR1 is MNHEY, CDR2 SMNVEV, per germline (reference sequence). The CDR3 nucleotides are TGTGCCAGCAGTTTCTTGGGTTCCCAAGAGACCCAGTACTTC. It is translated as CASSFLGSQETQYF.

This clonotype was seen at least ten times. The rearrangement links TRBV12-3 or TRBV12-4 to TRBJ2-7, with 12 bases identical to TRBD1. The CDR3 covers 18 residues. V lost 3 bases to trimming and J lost 7 bases; unmatched junction nucleotides: 16. DNA of the CDR3: TGTGCCAGCAGTTTCCGGGACAGGGGGCTCAGGTGGGCGGATGAGCAGTACTTC. Translating gives CASSFRDRGLRWADEQYF.

This clonotype was seen at least ten times. This chain links TRBV28 with TRBJ2-5; D gene uncertain. Germline-derived CDR1 and CDR2 are MDHEN and SYDVKM. Trimming removed 3 bases at V and 5 bases at J, with 7 bases between. The CDR3 extends over 12 amino acids. The CDR3 DNA reads TGTGCCAGCAGTTTCCTGATGGAGACCCAGTACTTC. Encoded protein: CASSFLMETQYF.

At least ten counts were recorded for this clonotype. J is TRBJ1-1 and V is TRBV5-5; tentatively, D is TRBD1 (5 bases). The CDR3 is 13 amino acids. Germline V gene sequence: CDR1 SGHKS, CDR2 YYEKEE (reference sequence). The V and J ends lost 0 bases and 5 bases respectively, with 8 bases between them. In DNA form, the CDR3 reads TGTGCCAGCAGCTTGGGCCCAGGGACTGAAGCTTTCTTT. Protein: CASSLGPGTEAFF.